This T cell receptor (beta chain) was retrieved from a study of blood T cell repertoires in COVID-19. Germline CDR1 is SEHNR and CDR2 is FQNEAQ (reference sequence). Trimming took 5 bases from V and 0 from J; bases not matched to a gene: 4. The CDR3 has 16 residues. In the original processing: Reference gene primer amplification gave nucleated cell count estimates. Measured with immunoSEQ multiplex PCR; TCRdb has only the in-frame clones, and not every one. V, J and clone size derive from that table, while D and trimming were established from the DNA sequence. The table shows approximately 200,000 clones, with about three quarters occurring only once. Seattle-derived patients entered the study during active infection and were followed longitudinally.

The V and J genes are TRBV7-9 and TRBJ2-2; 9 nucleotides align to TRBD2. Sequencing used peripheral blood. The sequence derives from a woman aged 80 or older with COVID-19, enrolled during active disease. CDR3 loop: CASSPSGGTNTGELFF. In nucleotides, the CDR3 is TGTGCCAGCAGCCCAAGCGGGGGGACGAACACCGGGGAGCTGTTTTTT.